The clone carrying this T cell receptor beta chain appeared a few times. Stated time point: patch test 1, 2 weeks after DPC sensitization. Treatment indicated: therapeutic diphenylcyclopropenone sensitization with weekly scalp DPC. This specimen comes from a study of human T cells and chemical hapten exposure. Losses at the gene ends were 7 bases for V and 9 bases for J; bases not matched to a gene: 13. The germline V gene encodes CDR1 SGHRS and CDR2 YFSETQ. The CDR3 length is 14 residues. MiXCR, run by TCRdb on the RACE reads, gives a single entry per CDR3 protein. Of around 120,000 distinct CDR3 sequences in the sample, 12% to 15% were seen once.

The source is a man between 18 and 29 years old with alopecia areata. Some clones in this sample may be carry-over from other donors' samples. The specimen was whole blood, collected in connection with sensitization to the hapten diphenylcyclopropenone (DPC). This sequence joins TRBV5-1 and TRBJ2-1; 7 bases fit TRBD2. The CDR3 sequence: CASYGGYYVTEQFF. CDR3 in DNA: TGCGCCAGCTACGGGGGGTATTACGTTACTGAGCAGTTCTTC.